Presented here are 18 T cell receptor beta chains from one specimen sequenced in a study of shared clonotypes between healthy human individuals. Some clones are missing from TCRdb's copy, which holds only in-frame ones; the method was immunoSEQ multiplex PCR. Of around 2,000,000 clones listed, roughly 95% are singletons. Sequenced sample: naive CD4+ T cells sorted from blood. Noted subset: CD45RA+ positively selected. The receptors stem from a man between 18 and 35 years old in good health.

V is TRBV6-1 and J is TRBJ1-1; D unresolved. Deletions cut 7 bases from V and 1 base from J, with 10 bases between. Germline V gene lookup returns CDR1 MNHNS and CDR2 SASEGT. There are 13 residues in the CDR3. CDR3 sequence: CASNVAANTEAFF. DNA of the CDR3: TGTGCCAGCAATGTCGCCGCGAACACTGAAGCTTTCTTT.

The CDR3: CASSQGSSNADTQYF. CDR3 DNA sequence: TGTGCCAGCAGCCAAGGATCTAGTAACGCAGATACGCAGTATTTT. The J gene is TRBJ2-3, the V gene TRBV14, with D unclear. The germline V gene has CDR1 SGHDN and CDR2 FVKESK. Trimming pared 1 base from V and 4 bases from J, leaving 12 bases between. CDR3 length: 15 residues.

The rearrangement uses TRBV7-6 and TRBJ2-3, with 13 positions matching TRBD2. This CDR3 comprises 16 residues. Germline CDR1 is SGHVS and CDR2 is FNYEAQ. V dropped 5 bases and J dropped 8; count of bases not matched to a gene: 10. CDR3 sequence: CASSPGTSGVAATQYF. CDR3 nucleotide sequence: TGTGCCAGCAGCCCCGGGACTAGCGGGGTTGCCGCTACGCAGTATTTT.

This sequence joins TRBV18 and TRBJ1-1; 8 bases agree with TRBD1. The CDR3 spans 14 residues. From germline, CDR1 is KGHSH and CDR2 LQKENI. J gave up 4 bases and V 5 bases, and 6 bases lay outside the gene matches. The CDR3 region has the DNA TGTGCCAGCTCAACACAGGGGGGAGGCACTGAAGCTTTCTTT. Amino acid sequence: CASSTQGGGTEAFF.

Points on this clone: Other nucleotide sequences in the sample specify the same CDR3. The V gene is TRBV10-3, the J gene TRBJ2-7; TRBD1 is a possible D gene (6 bases). The V and J ends lost 0 bases and 2 bases respectively, with 8 bases between them. This CDR3 has 14 residues. Germline V gives CDR1 ENHRY, CDR2 SYGVKD. CDR3 sequence (DNA): TGTGCCATCAGTGAGTCCGGGACAACCTACGAGCAGTACTTC. Protein sequence: CAISESGTTYEQYF.

This sequence joins TRBV10-1 and TRBJ2-1; 7 nucleotides align to TRBD1. Per the germline V gene, CDR1 is WNHNN and CDR2 is SYGVQD (reference sequence). CDR3 length equals 14 residues. With V trimmed by 2 bases and J by 6 bases, 4 bases remained unmatched. CDR3 protein: CASSERQGSNEQFF. The CDR3 bases are TGCGCCAGCAGTGAGAGACAGGGATCCAATGAGCAGTTCTTC.

V and J are TRBV5-6 and TRBJ2-7; unclear D gene. Germline V gene data show CDR1 as SGHDT and CDR2 as YYEEEE. The germline V and J ends were trimmed by 0 bases and 5 bases, with 9 bases remaining between them. CDR3 size: 13 residues. CDR3 in DNA: TGTGCCAGCAGCTTGGCTAAGGGTCACGAGCAGTACTTC. This gives the protein CASSLAKGHEQYF.

This clone showed up just once. CDR3 in DNA: TGTGCCATCAGGAGCGACAGGGAGAGTCAGCCCCAGCATTTT. Translation: CAIRSDRESQPQHF. The chain uses TRBV10-3 and TRBJ1-5, with 7 bases identical to TRBD1. J gave up 6 bases and V 6 bases, and 8 bases lay outside the gene matches. The germline V gene encodes CDR1 ENHRY and CDR2 SYGVKD. The CDR3 covers 14 residues.

In the case of this clone: Other DNA sequences in the sample encode the same CDR3. This rearrangement joins TRBV27 to TRBJ1-4, with D maybe TRBD1 (5 bases). CDR1 MNHEY and CDR2 SMNVEV come from the germline V gene (reference sequence). The V gene lost 3 bases and the J gene lost 3 bases, with 8 bases spanning the gap. The CDR3 covers 14 residues. CDR3 amino acids: CASSLWGPNEKLFF. CDR3 nucleotides: TGTGCCAGCAGTTTGTGGGGCCCTAATGAAAAACTGTTTTTT.

The chain uses TRBV7-9 and TRBJ1-2; weak D call: TRBD1 (6 bases). CDR1 is SEHNR and CDR2 is FQNEAQ in the germline V gene (reference sequence). V lost 0 bases, J lost 4 bases, and 12 bases lay in between. The CDR3 has 15 residues. The DNA of the CDR3 is TGTGCCAGCAGCTTAGCAGGGGGTTCTAGCTATGGCTACACCTTC. Translated, it gives CASSLAGGSSYGYTF.

The CDR3 sequence: CASSPRLDYGGNEQFF. The CDR3 nucleotides read TGTGCCAGCAGTCCCCGCCTAGATTATGGGGGGAATGAGCAGTTCTTC. This chain joins TRBV6-6 and TRBJ2-1, with TRBD2 as a possible D gene (6 bases). Deletions cut 5 bases from V and 7 bases from J, with 21 bases between. This CDR3 is built from 16 residues. Germline CDR1 reads MNHNY; CDR2 reads SVGAGI (reference sequence).

V is TRBV7-9 and J is TRBJ1-4, with 7 bases that match TRBD1. The CDR3 sequence is 16 residues long. In germline, CDR1 is SEHNR, CDR2 FQNEAQ (reference sequence). The trim removed 4 bases at V and 5 bases at J, leaving 10 bases unmatched. In DNA, the CDR3 is TGTGCCAGCAGCTCGCCTCCGAGGGGGCCAAATGAAAAACTGTTTTTT. Residues: CASSSPPRGPNEKLFF.

This clone was found once. The rearrangement uses TRBV9 and TRBJ2-5; no definite D call. Looked up from germline, CDR1 is SGDLS and CDR2 is YYNGEE. The length of the CDR3 is 12 residues. V lost 0 bases and J lost 6, with 6 bases in between. CDR3 DNA sequence: TGTGCCAGCAGCGTAGACGAGAAGACCCAGTACTTC. Residues: CASSVDEKTQYF. Looking up the rest from reference TRBV9 and TRBJ2-5 gives the full variable domain: DSGVTQTPKHLITATGQRVTLRCSPRSGDLSVYWYQQSLDQGLQFLIQYYNGEERAKGNILERFSAQQFPDLHSELNLSSLELGDSALYFCASSVDEKTQYFGPGTRLLVL.

This rearrangement joins TRBV6-5 to TRBJ1-2; D possibly corresponds to TRBD1 (6 bases). V lost 6 bases and J 10 bases, leaving 12 bases between the germline ends. Germline V gene data show CDR1 as MNHEY and CDR2 as SVGAGI. The CDR3 spans 11 residues. The CDR3 nucleotides are TGTGCCAGCAGAACATCGGGGGCCTACACCTTC. This gives the protein CASRTSGAYTF.

V and J are TRBV7-2 and TRBJ2-2, with a weak D call TRBD2 (5 bases). V lost 8 bases to trimming and J lost 7 bases, with 11 bases between them. Germline V gene sequence: CDR1 SGHTA, CDR2 FQGNSA. This CDR3 has 12 amino acids. CDR3 DNA sequence: TGTGCCAGCTCGGGGAGAGGCGGGGAGCTGTTTTTT. This codes for CASSGRGGELFF.

The V gene is TRBV30, the J gene TRBJ2-2, with unresolved D. This CDR3 contains 12 residues. Looked up from germline, CDR1 is GTSNPN and CDR2 is SVGIG (reference sequence). V was shortened by 7 bases and J by 8 bases, with 14 bases between the two germline ends. The CDR3, as DNA: TGTGCCTCTGGACGGGCCTGGGGGGAGCTGTTTTTT. It encodes CASGRAWGELFF. The full variable domain, its missing parts supplied by reference TRBV30 and TRBJ2-2, is SQTIHQWPATLVQPVGSPLSLECTVEGTSNPNLYWYRQAAGRGLQLLFYSVGIGQISSEVPQNLSASRPQDRQFILSSKKLLLSDSGFYLCASGRAWGELFFGEGSRLTVL.

This chain uses TRBV9 with TRBJ1-1, with D possibly being TRBD1 (6 bases). The V end was cut by 0 bases, the J end by 4 bases, with 7 bases between. The CDR3 sequence is 13 residues long. The germline gives CDR1 SGDLS, CDR2 YYNGEE. The CDR3 reads CASSVGTATEAFF. The CDR3, as DNA: TGTGCCAGCAGCGTAGGGACAGCCACTGAAGCTTTCTTT.

The gene calls are TRBV6-6 and TRBJ2-3, with 7 bases aligning to TRBD1. The CDR3 covers 14 residues. Germline lookup yields CDR1 MNHNY and CDR2 SVGAGI (reference sequence). V lost 7 bases and J lost 3; bases outside the gene matches: 7. The CDR3 sequence is CASIRGQLTDTQYF. DNA for the CDR3: TGTGCCAGCATCCGGGGACAGCTTACAGATACGCAGTATTTT.